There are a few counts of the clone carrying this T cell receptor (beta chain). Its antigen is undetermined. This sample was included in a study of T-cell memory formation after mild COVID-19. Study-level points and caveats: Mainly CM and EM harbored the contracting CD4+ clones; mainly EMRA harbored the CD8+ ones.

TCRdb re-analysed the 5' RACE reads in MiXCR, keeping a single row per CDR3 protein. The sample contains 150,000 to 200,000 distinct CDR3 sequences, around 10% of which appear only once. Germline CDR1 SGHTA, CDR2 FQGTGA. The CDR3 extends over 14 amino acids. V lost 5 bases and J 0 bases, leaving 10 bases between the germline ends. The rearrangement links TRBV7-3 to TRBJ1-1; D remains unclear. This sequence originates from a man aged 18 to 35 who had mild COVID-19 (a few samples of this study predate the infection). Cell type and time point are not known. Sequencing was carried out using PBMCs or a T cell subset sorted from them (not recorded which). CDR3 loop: CASSRTAMNTEAFF. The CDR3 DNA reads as TGTGCCAGCAGCCGGACGGCAATGAACACTGAAGCTTTCTTT. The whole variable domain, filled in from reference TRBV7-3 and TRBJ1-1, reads GAGVSQTPSNKVTEKGKYVELRCDPISGHTALYWYRQSLGQGPEFLIYFQGTGAADDSGLPNDRFFAVRPEGSVSTLKIQRTERGDSAVYLCASSRTAMNTEAFFGQGTRLTVV.